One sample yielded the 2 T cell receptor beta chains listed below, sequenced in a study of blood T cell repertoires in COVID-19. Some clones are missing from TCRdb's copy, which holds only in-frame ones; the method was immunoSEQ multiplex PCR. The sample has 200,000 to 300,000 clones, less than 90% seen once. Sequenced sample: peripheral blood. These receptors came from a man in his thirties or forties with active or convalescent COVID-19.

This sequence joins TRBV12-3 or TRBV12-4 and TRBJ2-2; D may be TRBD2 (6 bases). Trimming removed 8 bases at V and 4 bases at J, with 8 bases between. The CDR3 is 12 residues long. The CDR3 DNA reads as TGTGCCAGCGACGGGGGCACCGGGGAGCTGTTTTTT. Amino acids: CASDGGTGELFF.

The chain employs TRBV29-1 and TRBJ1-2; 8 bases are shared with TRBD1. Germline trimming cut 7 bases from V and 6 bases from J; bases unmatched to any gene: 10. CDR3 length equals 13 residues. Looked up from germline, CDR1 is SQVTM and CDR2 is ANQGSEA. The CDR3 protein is CSALDRVINGYTF. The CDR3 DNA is TGCAGCGCTCTGGACAGGGTCATCAATGGCTACACCTTC. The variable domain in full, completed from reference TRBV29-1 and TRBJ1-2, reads SAVISQKPSRDICQRGTSLTIQCQVDSQVTMMFWYRQQPGQSLTLIATANQGSEATYESGFVIDKFPISRPNLTFSTLTVSNMSPEDSSIYLCSALDRVINGYTFGSGTRLTVV.